This T cell receptor beta chain was sequenced in a study of cytomegalovirus exposure and HLA in healthy donors. At the level of the study: Researchers found that roughly 81% of 350 to 500 genotyped donors fell within the Caucasian-associated ancestry cluster.

Regarding the study as a whole: More clonal expansion characterized HLA-associated TCR beta chains than equally common others in a later analysis. The HLA-A and HLA-B alleles of most subjects were reportedly predicted accurately from TCR beta sequences.

A multiplex PCR was run with 60 Vbeta primers and 13 Jbeta primers. Profiled with immunoSEQ multiplex PCR; TCRdb holds only in-frame clones, not every one. The top ten clones hold about 1.1% of a sample with around 85,000 clones, around 80% of them seen once. Notes on this clone: No antigen is known for it.

CDR3 size: 14 residues. V was pared by 4 bases and J by 5 bases, with 12 bases between. Germline V gene sequence: CDR1 MNHNS, CDR2 SASEGT. Though probably carrying unrecorded immune exposures, donors were nominally healthy at sampling. The material sequenced was PBMCs. The chain employs TRBV6-1 and TRBJ1-5, with D possibly TRBD1 on 5 matching bases. The origin of this receptor is a male donor in good health and CMV-seronegative. In DNA, the CDR3 is TGTGCCAGCAGTGCGCGACAGACAGATCAGCCCCAGCATTTT. Its translation: CASSARQTDQPQHF.